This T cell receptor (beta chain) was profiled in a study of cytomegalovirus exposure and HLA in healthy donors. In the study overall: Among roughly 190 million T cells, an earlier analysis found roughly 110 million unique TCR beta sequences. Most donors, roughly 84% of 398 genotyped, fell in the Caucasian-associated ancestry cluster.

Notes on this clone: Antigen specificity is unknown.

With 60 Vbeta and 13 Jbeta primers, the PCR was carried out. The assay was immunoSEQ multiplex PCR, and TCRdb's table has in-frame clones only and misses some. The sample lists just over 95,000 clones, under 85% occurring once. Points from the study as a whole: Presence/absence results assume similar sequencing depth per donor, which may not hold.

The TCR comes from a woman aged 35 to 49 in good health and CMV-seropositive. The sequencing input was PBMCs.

Here the CDR3 reads CASSEMTGSTYGYTF. In DNA, the CDR3 is TGCGCCAGCAGTGAAATGACAGGGAGCACGTATGGCTACACCTTC. The V gene is TRBV5-1, the J gene TRBJ1-2, with TRBD1 identical over 7 bases. Germline V gene sequence: CDR1 SGHRS, CDR2 YFSETQ. V trimming: 5 bases; J trimming: 5 bases; junction bases outside the gene matches: 12. The CDR3 contains 15 residues.